This T cell receptor beta chain stems from a study of blood T cell repertoires in COVID-19. Whole-study context: Acute and convalescent COVID-19 specimens originated in the United States, Italy and Spain. The cDNA or gDNA used as material had been derived from T cells, B-cell-depleted T cells, or PBMCs.

V trimming: 3 bases; J trimming: 4 bases; junction bases outside the gene matches: 4. Germline assignment: CDR1 SEHNR and CDR2 FQNEAQ (reference sequence). The CDR3 sequence is 15 residues long. This clone occurred once. In the study's own analysis: Reference gene primer amplification in the assay estimated nucleated cell counts. Assay used: immunoSEQ multiplex PCR; TCRdb lists only in-frame clones, some missing. That table furnishes V, J and clone size, whereas the DNA furnished D and trimming. The sample yields around 40,000 clones, 80% to 90% seen once. This receptor was obtained from a man in his sixties with active COVID-19. V is TRBV7-9 and J is TRBJ2-3, with 10 bases matching TRBD1. The specimen was peripheral blood. The CDR3 sequence is CASSFGQGEADTQYF. The CDR3 region has the DNA TGTGCCAGCAGCTTTGGACAGGGGGAAGCAGATACGCAGTATTTT.